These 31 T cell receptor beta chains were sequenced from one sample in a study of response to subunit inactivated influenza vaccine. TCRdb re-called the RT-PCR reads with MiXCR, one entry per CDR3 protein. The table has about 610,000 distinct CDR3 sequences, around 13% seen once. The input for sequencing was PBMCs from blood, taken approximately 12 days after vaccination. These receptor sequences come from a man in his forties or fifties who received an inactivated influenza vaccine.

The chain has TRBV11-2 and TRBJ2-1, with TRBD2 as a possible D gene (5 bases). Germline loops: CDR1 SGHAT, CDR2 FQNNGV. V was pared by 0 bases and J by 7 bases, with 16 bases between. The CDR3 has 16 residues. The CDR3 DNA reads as TGTGCCAGCAGCTTAGATCAAGTAGGTTCGGGGAATGAGCAGTTCTTC. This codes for CASSLDQVGSGNEQFF.

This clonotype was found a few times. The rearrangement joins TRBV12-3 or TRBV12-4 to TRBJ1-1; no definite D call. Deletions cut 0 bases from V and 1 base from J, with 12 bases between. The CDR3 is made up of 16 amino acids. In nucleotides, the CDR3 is TGTGCCAGCAGTTTAGCGCCCCCGGGTTCGAACACTGAAGCTTTCTTT. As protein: CASSLAPPGSNTEAFF.

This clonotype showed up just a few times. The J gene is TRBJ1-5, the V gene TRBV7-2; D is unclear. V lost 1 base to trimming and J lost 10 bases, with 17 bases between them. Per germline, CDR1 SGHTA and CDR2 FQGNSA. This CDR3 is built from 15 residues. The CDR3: CASSLVPQARTPQHF. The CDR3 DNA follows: TGTGCCAGCAGCTTAGTCCCCCAAGCTCGTACACCCCAGCATTTT.

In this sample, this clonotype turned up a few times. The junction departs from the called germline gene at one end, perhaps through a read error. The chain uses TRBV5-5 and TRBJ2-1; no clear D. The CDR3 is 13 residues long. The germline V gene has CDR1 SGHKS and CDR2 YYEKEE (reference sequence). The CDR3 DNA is TGTGCCACCACGCCAGACTCCCACAATGAGCAGTTCTTC. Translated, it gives CATTPDSHNEQFF.

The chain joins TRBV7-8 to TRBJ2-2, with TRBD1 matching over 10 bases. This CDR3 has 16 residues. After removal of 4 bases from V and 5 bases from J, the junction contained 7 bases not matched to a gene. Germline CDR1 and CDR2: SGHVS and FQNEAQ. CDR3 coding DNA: TGTGCCAGCAGCTCCTGGTGGACAGGGGGAACCGGGGAGCTGTTTTTT. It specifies CASSSWWTGGTGELFF.

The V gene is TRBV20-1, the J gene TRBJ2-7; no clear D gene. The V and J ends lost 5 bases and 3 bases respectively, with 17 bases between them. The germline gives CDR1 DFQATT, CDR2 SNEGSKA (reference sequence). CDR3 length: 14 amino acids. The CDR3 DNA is TGCAGTGCTGCCCGGGTGGACCTTAACTACGAGCAGTACTTC. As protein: CSAARVDLNYEQYF.

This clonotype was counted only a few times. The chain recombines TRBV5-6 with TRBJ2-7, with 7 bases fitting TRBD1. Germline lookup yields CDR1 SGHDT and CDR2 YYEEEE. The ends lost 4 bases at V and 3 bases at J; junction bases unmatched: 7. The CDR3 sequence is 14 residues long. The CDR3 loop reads CASSTRDRNYEQYF. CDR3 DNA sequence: TGTGCCAGCAGCACCCGGGACAGAAACTACGAGCAGTACTTC.

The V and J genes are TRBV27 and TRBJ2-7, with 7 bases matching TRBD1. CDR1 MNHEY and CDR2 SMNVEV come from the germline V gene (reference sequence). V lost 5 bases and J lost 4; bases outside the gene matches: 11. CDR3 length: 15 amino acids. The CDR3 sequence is CASSPRQGLWYEQYF. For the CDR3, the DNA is TGTGCCAGCAGTCCCCGACAGGGCCTGTGGTACGAGCAGTACTTC.

The DNA of the CDR3 is TGTGCCACCGGGACTCTCTCCTACAATGAGCAGTTCTTC. It codes for CATGTLSYNEQFF. J is TRBJ2-1 and V is TRBV24-1, with a weak D call TRBD2 (6 bases). Germline V gene sequence: CDR1 KGHDR, CDR2 SFDVKD. V dropped 9 bases and J dropped 0 bases, with 8 bases sitting between them. CDR3 length: 13 amino acids.

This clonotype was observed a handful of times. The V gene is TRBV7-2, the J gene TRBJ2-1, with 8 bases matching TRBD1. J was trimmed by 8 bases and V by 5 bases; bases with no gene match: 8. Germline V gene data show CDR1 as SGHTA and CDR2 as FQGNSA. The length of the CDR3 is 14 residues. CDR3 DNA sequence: TGTGCCAGCAGCCTCCGGGACAGGTGGGATGAGCAGTTCTTC. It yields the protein CASSLRDRWDEQFF.

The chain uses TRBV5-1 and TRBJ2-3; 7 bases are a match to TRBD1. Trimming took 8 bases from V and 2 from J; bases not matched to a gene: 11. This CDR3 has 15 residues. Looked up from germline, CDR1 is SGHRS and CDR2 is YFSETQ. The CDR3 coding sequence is TGCGCCAGTACAAGAGTACAGGGGATCACAGATACGCAGTATTTT. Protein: CASTRVQGITDTQYF.

CDR3 loop: CASSRDANSNQPQHF. In nucleotides, the CDR3 is TGTGCCAGCAGTCGGGACGCGAATAGCAATCAGCCCCAGCATTTT. The chain joins TRBV2 to TRBJ1-5, with D possibly matching TRBD1 (5 bases). The CDR3 runs to 15 residues. CDR1 and CDR2 from the germline V gene are SNHLY and FYNNEI. The germline V and J ends were trimmed by 5 bases and 0 bases, with 11 bases remaining between them.

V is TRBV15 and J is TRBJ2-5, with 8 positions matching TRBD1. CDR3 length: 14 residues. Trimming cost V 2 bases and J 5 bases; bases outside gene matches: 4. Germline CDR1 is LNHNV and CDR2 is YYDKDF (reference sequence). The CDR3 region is CATSRQGASETQYF. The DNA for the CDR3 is TGTGCCACCAGCAGACAGGGGGCAAGTGAGACCCAGTACTTC.

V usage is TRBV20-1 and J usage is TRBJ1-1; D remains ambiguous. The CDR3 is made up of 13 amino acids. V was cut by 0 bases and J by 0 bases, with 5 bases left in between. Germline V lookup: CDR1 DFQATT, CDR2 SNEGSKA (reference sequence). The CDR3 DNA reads TGCAGTGCTAGAGATCAGCTGAACACTGAAGCTTTCTTT. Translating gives CSARDQLNTEAFF.

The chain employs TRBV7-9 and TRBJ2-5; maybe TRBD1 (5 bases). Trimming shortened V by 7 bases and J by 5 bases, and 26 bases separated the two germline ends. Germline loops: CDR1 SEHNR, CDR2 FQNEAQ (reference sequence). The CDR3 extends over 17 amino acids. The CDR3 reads CASTIASGREGRETQYF. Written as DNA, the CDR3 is TGTGCCAGCACGATTGCTAGTGGCAGGGAAGGTCGGGAGACCCAGTACTTC. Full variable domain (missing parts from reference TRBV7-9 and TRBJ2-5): DTGVSQNPRHKITKRGQNVTFRCDPISEHNRLYWYRQTLGQGPEFLTYFQNEAQLEKSRLLSDRFSAERPKGSFSTLEIQRTEQGDSAMYLCASTIASGREGRETQYFGPGTRLLVL.

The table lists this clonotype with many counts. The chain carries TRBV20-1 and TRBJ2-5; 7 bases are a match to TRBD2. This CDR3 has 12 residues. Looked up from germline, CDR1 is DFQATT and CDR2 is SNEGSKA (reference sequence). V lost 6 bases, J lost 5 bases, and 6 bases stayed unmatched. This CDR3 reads CSAEDGGETQYF. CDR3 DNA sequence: TGCAGTGCCGAAGACGGGGGGGAGACCCAGTACTTC.

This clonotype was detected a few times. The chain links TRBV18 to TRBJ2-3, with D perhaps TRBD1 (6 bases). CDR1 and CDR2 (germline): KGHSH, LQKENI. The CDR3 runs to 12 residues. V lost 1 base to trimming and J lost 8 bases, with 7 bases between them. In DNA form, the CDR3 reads TGTGCCAGCTCACCACGACAGGTTACGCAGTATTTT. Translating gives CASSPRQVTQYF. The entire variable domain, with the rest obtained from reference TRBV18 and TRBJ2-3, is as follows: NAGVMQNPRHLVRRRGQEARLRCSPMKGHSHVYWYRQLPEEGLKFMVYLQKENIIDESGMPKERFSAEFPKEGPSILRIQQVVRGDSAAYFCASSPRQVTQYFGPGTRLTVL.

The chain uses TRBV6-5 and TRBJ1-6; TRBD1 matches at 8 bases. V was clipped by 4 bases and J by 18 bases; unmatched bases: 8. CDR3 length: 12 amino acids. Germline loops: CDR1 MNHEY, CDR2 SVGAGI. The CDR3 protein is CASSSWDRRHHF. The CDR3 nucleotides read TGTGCCAGCAGTTCTTGGGACAGGCGTCACCACTTT.

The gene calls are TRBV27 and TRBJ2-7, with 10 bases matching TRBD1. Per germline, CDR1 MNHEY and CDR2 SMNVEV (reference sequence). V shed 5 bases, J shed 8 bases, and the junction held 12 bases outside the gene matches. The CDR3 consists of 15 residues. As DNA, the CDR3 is TGTGCCAGCAGTACCTCCGGGACAGGGGACATCAAGCAGTACTTC. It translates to CASSTSGTGDIKQYF.

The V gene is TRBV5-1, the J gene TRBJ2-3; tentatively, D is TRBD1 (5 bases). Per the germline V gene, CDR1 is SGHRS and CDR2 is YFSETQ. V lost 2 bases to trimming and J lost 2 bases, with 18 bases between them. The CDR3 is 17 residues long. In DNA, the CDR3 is TGCGCCAGCAGCTTCTGGTCGCAGGGCCCAAACACAGATACGCAGTATTTT. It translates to CASSFWSQGPNTDTQYF.

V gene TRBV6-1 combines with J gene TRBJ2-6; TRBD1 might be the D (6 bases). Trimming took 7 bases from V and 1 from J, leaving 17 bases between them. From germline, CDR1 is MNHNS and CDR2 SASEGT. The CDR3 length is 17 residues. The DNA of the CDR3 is TGTGCCAGCAACCCGGGGACAAAAGTGTCTGGGGCCAACGTCCTGACTTTC. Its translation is CASNPGTKVSGANVLTF.

DNA of the CDR3: TGTGCCATCAGTGAGCGGGGGGAAACCTACGAGCAGTACTTC. It is translated as CAISERGETYEQYF. The V call is TRBV10-3, the J call TRBJ2-7; 7 bases line up with TRBD2. CDR3 length equals 14 residues. The germline V gene has CDR1 ENHRY and CDR2 SYGVKD. V lost 2 bases and J lost 2; bases outside the gene matches: 3.

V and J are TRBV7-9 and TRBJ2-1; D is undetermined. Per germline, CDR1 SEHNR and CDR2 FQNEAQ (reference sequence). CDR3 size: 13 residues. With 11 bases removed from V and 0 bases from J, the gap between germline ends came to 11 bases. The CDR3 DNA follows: TGTGCCGCGGCGTTTAGCTCCTACAATGAGCAGTTCTTC. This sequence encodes CAAAFSSYNEQFF.

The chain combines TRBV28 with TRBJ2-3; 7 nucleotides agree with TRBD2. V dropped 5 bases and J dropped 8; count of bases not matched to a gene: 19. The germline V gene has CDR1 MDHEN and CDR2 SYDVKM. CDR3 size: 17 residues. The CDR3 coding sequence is TGTGCCAGCAGTAAACGTAGACTAGCAAGGGCTCGTGGTACGCAGTATTTT. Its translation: CASSKRRLARARGTQYF.

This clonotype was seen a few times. CDR3 residues: CASSQGDRMQTQYF. As DNA, the CDR3 is TGCGCCAGCAGCCAGGGCGACAGGATGCAGACCCAGTACTTC. The J gene is TRBJ2-5, the V gene TRBV5-1; the D gene is possibly TRBD1 (6 bases). CDR3 length equals 14 residues. V lost 4 bases and J lost 6, with 16 bases in between. Germline CDR1 is SGHRS and CDR2 is YFSETQ.

The CDR3 DNA is TGTGCCAGCAGCCCGAGAACCGGGGGGACTTCCTACAATGAGCAGTTCTTC. It translates to CASSPRTGGTSYNEQFF. This chain links TRBV3-1 with TRBJ2-1; 7 nucleotides match TRBD2. CDR1 LGHDT and CDR2 YNNKEL come from the germline V gene (reference sequence). J lost 1 base, V lost 4 bases, and 10 bases had no gene match. CDR3 size: 17 residues.

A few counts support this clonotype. This chain's CDR3 is CASSQEHRRYTGELFF. The CDR3 DNA reads as TGCGCCAGCAGCCAAGAACACAGGCGATACACCGGGGAGCTGTTTTTT. The rearrangement uses TRBV4-3 and TRBJ2-2; perhaps TRBD1 as D (5 bases). V shed 0 bases and J shed 3 bases, with 11 bases lying between them. From germline, CDR1 is LGHNA and CDR2 YSLEER. This CDR3 comprises 16 residues.

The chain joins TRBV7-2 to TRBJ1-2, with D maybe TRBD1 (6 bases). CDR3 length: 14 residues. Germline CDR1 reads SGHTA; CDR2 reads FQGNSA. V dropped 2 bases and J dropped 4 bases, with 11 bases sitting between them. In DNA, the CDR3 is TGTGCCAGCAGCTTACAGGGGCCGGCCTATGGCTACACCTTC. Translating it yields CASSLQGPAYGYTF.

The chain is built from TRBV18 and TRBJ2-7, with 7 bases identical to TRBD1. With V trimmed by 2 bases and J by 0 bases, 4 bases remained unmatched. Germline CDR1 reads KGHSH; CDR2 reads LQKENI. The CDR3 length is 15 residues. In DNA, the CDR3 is TGTGCCAGCTCACCAAATGGACAGGCCTCCTACGAGCAGTACTTC. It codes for CASSPNGQASYEQYF.

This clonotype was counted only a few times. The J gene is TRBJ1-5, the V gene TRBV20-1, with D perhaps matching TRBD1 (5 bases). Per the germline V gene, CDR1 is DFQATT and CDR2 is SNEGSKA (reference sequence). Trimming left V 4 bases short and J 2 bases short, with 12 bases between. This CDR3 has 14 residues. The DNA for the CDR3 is TGCAGTGCTACAGGGTGGGTAGGCAATCAGCCCCAGCATTTT. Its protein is CSATGWVGNQPQHF.

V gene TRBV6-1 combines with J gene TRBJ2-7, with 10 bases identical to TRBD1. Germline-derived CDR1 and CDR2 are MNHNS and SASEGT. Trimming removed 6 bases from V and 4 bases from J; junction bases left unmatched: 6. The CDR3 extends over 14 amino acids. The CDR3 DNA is TGTGCCAGCAGGCTGGGACAGGGGACGTACGAGCAGTACTTC. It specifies CASRLGQGTYEQYF.